This paragraph reports one T cell receptor (beta chain). The method was immunoSEQ multiplex PCR; TCRdb's version includes in-frame clones alone and lacks a portion of them. Of some 200,000 clones listed, about nine tenths were seen once; the top ten hold around 5.8%. This entry belongs to a study of T cell responses to AZD1222 COVID-19 vaccine. The germline V gene encodes CDR1 MNHEY and CDR2 SVGAGI. The V end was cut by 5 bases, the J end by 4 bases, with 12 bases between. The CDR3 extends over 14 amino acids. Sample: peripheral blood, taken on day 0 of AZD1222 vaccination. The chain joins TRBV6-5 to TRBJ1-5, with D possibly matching TRBD1 (6 bases). The sequence derives from an adult in good health. The CDR3 sequence is CASSTGPGNQPQHF. CDR3 DNA sequence: TGTGCCAGCAGTACAGGGCCAGGGAATCAGCCCCAGCATTTT.